This entry lists 30 T cell receptor beta chains sequenced from one sample in a study of cytomegalovirus exposure and HLA in healthy donors. Primers included in the PCR were 60 Vbeta and 13 Jbeta primers. Produced via immunoSEQ multiplex PCR; TCRdb's table is partial and in-frame only. This repertoire shows 200,000 to 250,000 clones, approximately 90% found once; its top ten account for 1%. Sequenced: PBMCs. The receptors shown here come from a woman aged 18-35 years in good health and CMV-seronegative.

The CDR3 DNA is TGTGCCAGCAGCCACGGACTAACCCAGTACTTC. Encoded protein: CASSHGLTQYF. The V call is TRBV7-2, the J call TRBJ2-5, with D possibly matching TRBD2 (6 bases). V was shortened by 5 bases and J by 8 bases, with 9 bases between the two germline ends. CDR1 is SGHTA and CDR2 is FQGNSA in the germline V gene. The CDR3 contains 11 residues.

V and J are TRBV9 and TRBJ2-1; D unresolved. Trimming pared 5 bases from V and 5 bases from J, leaving 8 bases between. Germline V CDR1 and CDR2: SGDLS, YYNGEE. This CDR3 is built from 12 residues. As DNA, the CDR3 is TGTGCCAGCAGTCTTCCTGACAATGAGCAGTTCTTC. As protein: CASSLPDNEQFF.

The rearrangement uses TRBV5-1 and TRBJ2-3, with D possibly matching TRBD1 (6 bases). Germline V lookup: CDR1 SGHRS, CDR2 YFSETQ. Trimming removed 0 bases from V and 3 bases from J, with 14 bases in between. The CDR3 covers 16 residues. The CDR3 protein is CASSLETGSLTDTQYF. In DNA, the CDR3 is TGCGCCAGCAGCTTGGAAACAGGGAGTCTTACAGATACGCAGTATTTT. Full variable domain (remainder filled in from reference TRBV5-1 and TRBJ2-3): KAGVTQTPRYLIKTRGQQVTLSCSPISGHRSVSWYQQTPGQGLQFLFEYFSETQRNKGNFPGRFSGRQFSNSRSEMNVSTLELGDSALYLCASSLETGSLTDTQYFGPGTRLTVL.

The gene calls are TRBV11-2 and TRBJ2-7, with a possible D match to TRBD1 (5 bases). The CDR3 consists of 13 residues. Trimming pared 3 bases from V and 3 bases from J, leaving 9 bases between. Germline values: CDR1 SGHAT, CDR2 FQNNGV. The CDR3 coding sequence is TGTGCCAGCAGCTTTGAACAGGACTACGAGCAGTACTTC. Its translation: CASSFEQDYEQYF.

The rearrangement joins TRBV15 to TRBJ2-7, with D possibly matching TRBD2 (7 bases). The CDR3 is 15 residues long. Trimming removed 4 bases at V and 0 bases at J, with 13 bases between. CDR1 and CDR2 from the germline V gene are LNHNV and YYDKDF (reference sequence). The CDR3 reads CATSIRRGLSYEQYF. The CDR3 nucleotides read TGTGCCACCAGCATAAGGCGGGGGCTCTCCTACGAGCAGTACTTC.

The chain links TRBV5-5 to TRBJ2-7; 7 positions agree with TRBD1. Germline assignment: CDR1 SGHKS and CDR2 YYEKEE (reference sequence). V shed 1 base, J shed 2 bases, and the junction held 6 bases outside the gene matches. CDR3 length: 15 amino acids. The CDR3 protein is CASSLLLGGPYEQYF. In nucleotides, the CDR3 is TGTGCCAGCAGCTTGTTACTAGGGGGCCCCTACGAGCAGTACTTC.

The gene calls are TRBV6-5 and TRBJ2-1, with 7 nucleotides matching TRBD2. CDR1 MNHEY and CDR2 SVGAGI come from the germline V gene. The CDR3 length is 14 residues. The J segment lost 2 bases and the V segment lost 5 bases, leaving 3 bases of the junction unmatched. The DNA of the CDR3 is TGTGCCAGCAGTGAGCGGGAAGCCTACAATGAGCAGTTCTTC. This codes for CASSEREAYNEQFF.

There are a few counts of this clone. Without the conserved terminal phenylalanine or tryptophan, this CDR3 likely stems from a read error. No DNA is shown, since the ends of the CDR3 on it are uncertain; the CDR3 is the one TCRdb lists. This chain joins TRBV12-5 and TRBJ1-4; the listed D gene, TRBD1, was not tested against the DNA. Germline V lookup: CDR1 LGHNT, CDR2 FRNRAP. With termini counted, the CDR3 has 14 amino acids. CDR3 sequence: CASGLVHVPTEIFS.

V is TRBV11-2 and J is TRBJ1-1, with D maybe TRBD1 (5 bases). The V end lost 4 bases, the J end lost 1 base, and 13 bases lay between the germline ends. The CDR3 consists of 15 residues. Germline V gene data show CDR1 as SGHAT and CDR2 as FQNNGV. In DNA, the CDR3 is TGTGCCAGCAGCTCACTAACTACAGGGAACACTGAAGCTTTCTTT. Protein: CASSSLTTGNTEAFF. The variable domain in full, completed from reference TRBV11-2 and TRBJ1-1, reads EAGVAQSPRYKIIEKRQSVAFWCNPISGHATLYWYQQILGQGPKLLIQFQNNGVVDDSQLPKDRFSAERLKGVDSTLKIQPAKLEDSAVYLCASSSLTTGNTEAFFGQGTRLTVV.

As DNA, the CDR3 is TGTGCCAGCAGCTCCCAAATCGGGTGGGAGACCCAGTACTTC. This gives the protein CASSSQIGWETQYF. The chain recombines TRBV7-2 with TRBJ2-5; no clear D. CDR3 length equals 14 residues. V was clipped by 4 bases and J by 5 bases, with 14 bases between them. The V gene's germline CDR1 is SGHTA and CDR2 FQGNSA.

The J gene is TRBJ1-2, the V gene TRBV4-3, with TRBD1 matching over 7 bases. V lost 4 bases to trimming and J lost 6 bases; unmatched junction nucleotides: 11. Germline CDR1 and CDR2: LGHNA and YSLEER. The CDR3 spans 15 residues. CDR3 sequence: CASSPRGQGGDGYTF. The CDR3 bases are TGCGCCAGCAGCCCGAGAGGGCAGGGGGGCGATGGCTACACCTTC.

CDR3 sequence (DNA): TGCGCCAGCAGGTATACAGGGGGCCATGAGCAGTTCTTC. As protein: CASRYTGGHEQFF. This chain links TRBV4-3 with TRBJ2-1, with TRBD1 identical over 9 bases. CDR3 length: 13 amino acids. The V gene end was trimmed by 6 bases and the J gene end by 8 bases; junction bases not matched to a gene: 5. Germline CDR1 is LGHNA and CDR2 is YSLEER.

The chain joins TRBV5-4 to TRBJ2-2; possibly TRBD2 for D (6 bases). CDR3 length equals 15 residues. Germline values: CDR1 SGHNT, CDR2 YYREEE (reference sequence). The V end lost 1 base, the J end lost 7 bases, and 14 bases lay between the germline ends. The CDR3 nucleotides are TGTGCCAGCAGCTTGTTAACGGGAGAGGTCGGGGAGCTGTTTTTT. It translates to CASSLLTGEVGELFF.

V and J are TRBV7-9 and TRBJ2-5, with a possible D match to TRBD1 (5 bases). Trimming took off 5 bases at V and 3 bases at J, with 13 bases between the two ends. This CDR3 contains 14 residues. Germline V CDR1 and CDR2: SEHNR, FQNEAQ (reference sequence). The CDR3 DNA is TGTGCCAGCAGCGTACAGGCGGCGGAAGAGACCCAGTACTTC. Its protein product is CASSVQAAEETQYF.

This clone was counted only a few times. The V and J genes are TRBV19 and TRBJ2-1; TRBD1 agrees at 10 bases. Germline V gives CDR1 LNHDA, CDR2 SQIVND (reference sequence). Germline trimming cut 6 bases from V and 5 bases from J; bases unmatched to any gene: 7. The CDR3 covers 15 residues. CDR3 sequence reads: CASSSGTGVNNEQFF. The CDR3 bases are TGTGCCAGTAGCTCCGGGACAGGGGTAAACAATGAGCAGTTCTTC.

The chain is built from TRBV18 and TRBJ1-5; TRBD1 aligns across 7 bases. Per germline, CDR1 KGHSH and CDR2 LQKENI. With 3 bases clipped from V and 3 bases from J, the junction kept 5 bases outside the gene matches. The CDR3 has 15 amino acids. The CDR3 here is CASSPDRAYNQPQHF. DNA for the CDR3: TGTGCCAGCTCACCCGACAGGGCCTACAATCAGCCCCAGCATTTT. Together with reference TRBV18 and TRBJ1-5, the CDR3 gives the full variable domain: NAGVMQNPRHLVRRRGQEARLRCSPMKGHSHVYWYRQLPEEGLKFMVYLQKENIIDESGMPKERFSAEFPKEGPSILRIQQVVRGDSAAYFCASSPDRAYNQPQHFGDGTRLSIL.

J is TRBJ2-2 and V is TRBV7-9, with 10 bases fitting TRBD2. Germline V gene sequence: CDR1 SEHNR, CDR2 FQNEAQ (reference sequence). This CDR3 comprises 16 residues. J was trimmed by 4 bases and V by 4 bases; bases with no gene match: 6. As DNA, the CDR3 is TGTGCCAGCAGCTCCGGACTAGCGGATGCCACCGGGGAGCTGTTTTTT. This sequence encodes CASSSGLADATGELFF.

The chain links TRBV28 to TRBJ2-7; no reliable D call. Germline V gene data show CDR1 as MDHEN and CDR2 as SYDVKM. This CDR3 is built from 12 residues. The V end lost 2 bases, the J end lost 12 bases, and 14 bases lay between the germline ends. The CDR3 coding sequence is TGTGCCAGCAGTTTACCCGTGAGCCCACGGTACTTC. Translating gives CASSLPVSPRYF.

The V gene is TRBV7-9, the J gene TRBJ2-7; 13 positions match TRBD2. J lost 3 bases, V lost 6 bases, and 8 bases had no gene match. CDR1 SEHNR and CDR2 FQNEAQ come from the germline V gene (reference sequence). This CDR3 region has 16 residues. In DNA, the CDR3 is TGTGCCAGCAGACCGGGTACTAGCGGGAGGGACTACGAGCAGTACTTC. This codes for CASRPGTSGRDYEQYF.

The DNA for the CDR3 is TGTGCCAGCAGCGGAAACAGGGGTCAAGAGACCCAGTACTTC. Translation: CASSGNRGQETQYF. The chain carries TRBV2 and TRBJ2-5; 7 bases map to TRBD1. V gave up 6 bases and J gave up 2 bases; unmatched junction bases: 6. Germline assignment: CDR1 SNHLY and CDR2 FYNNEI. The length of the CDR3 is 14 residues.

The gene calls are TRBV6-5 and TRBJ1-6, with unresolved D. CDR3 length: 15 amino acids. Germline V lookup: CDR1 MNHEY, CDR2 SVGAGI. V dropped 2 bases and J dropped 9 bases, with 14 bases sitting between them. The CDR3: CASSYAPVEGSPLHF. The CDR3 DNA is TGTGCCAGCAGTTACGCCCCGGTGGAGGGTTCACCCCTCCACTTT.

This rearrangement joins TRBV25-1 to TRBJ2-2; 7 nucleotides match TRBD2. Germline CDR1 and CDR2: MGHDK and SYGVNS. The CDR3 runs to 15 residues. The V segment lost 4 bases and the J segment 1 base; nucleotides outside the gene matches: 3. The CDR3 region is CASSVERGNTGELFF. DNA for the CDR3: TGTGCCAGCAGTGTTGAGCGGGGGAACACCGGGGAGCTGTTTTTT.

The DNA for the CDR3 is TGTGCCAGCAGCTTAGGGGCACTAGCGGGAACCTACAATGAGCAGTTCTTC. Residues: CASSLGALAGTYNEQFF. The rearrangement joins TRBV7-9 to TRBJ2-1; the match to TRBD2 covers 10 bases. Per germline, CDR1 SEHNR and CDR2 FQNEAQ (reference sequence). V was clipped by 1 base and J by 2 bases; unmatched bases: 5. This CDR3 region has 17 residues.

The J gene is TRBJ1-2, the V gene TRBV6-5; unclear D gene. Germline V gene data show CDR1 as MNHEY and CDR2 as SVGAGI. Trimming took off 6 bases at V and 2 bases at J, with 13 bases between the two ends. The CDR3 contains 14 residues. The CDR3 region has the DNA TGTGCCAGCAGGAGGAGGACGGGGAACTATGGCTACACCTTC. Its translation: CASRRRTGNYGYTF.

The chain is built from TRBV5-6 and TRBJ2-7, with D perhaps TRBD1 (5 bases). The CDR3 consists of 14 residues. CDR1 is SGHDT and CDR2 is YYEEEE in the germline V gene. The V end lost 0 bases, the J end lost 3 bases, and 10 bases lay between the germline ends. The CDR3: CASSLAGSFYEQYF. The CDR3 bases are TGTGCCAGCAGCTTGGCAGGGTCCTTCTACGAGCAGTACTTC.

Notes on this clone: The same CDR3 is also encoded by other DNA sequences in this sample. J is TRBJ2-5 and V is TRBV7-2; the match to TRBD2 covers 8 bases. Germline loops: CDR1 SGHTA, CDR2 FQGNSA. The CDR3 contains 13 residues. The V gene end was trimmed by 2 bases and the J gene end by 4 bases; junction bases not matched to a gene: 0. CDR3: CASSLSGGETQYF. The CDR3 DNA follows: TGTGCCAGCAGCTTAAGCGGGGGAGAGACCCAGTACTTC.

V and J are TRBV5-1 and TRBJ1-2; 8 bases agree with TRBD1. There are 14 residues in the CDR3. Germline CDR1 and CDR2: SGHRS and YFSETQ. With V trimmed by 6 bases and J by 7 bases, 11 bases remained unmatched. Here the CDR3 reads CASTFQGASGGYTF. Here the CDR3 DNA reads TGCGCCAGCACTTTCCAGGGGGCGTCCGGTGGCTACACCTTC. Drawing the rest from reference TRBV5-1 and TRBJ1-2, the complete variable domain is KAGVTQTPRYLIKTRGQQVTLSCSPISGHRSVSWYQQTPGQGLQFLFEYFSETQRNKGNFPGRFSGRQFSNSRSEMNVSTLELGDSALYLCASTFQGASGGYTFGSGTRLTVV.

The gene calls are TRBV6-1 and TRBJ2-5; 8 positions agree with TRBD2. CDR1 and CDR2 from the germline V gene are MNHNS and SASEGT. V lost 4 bases to trimming and J lost 2 bases; unmatched junction nucleotides: 9. The CDR3 runs 16 residues. The CDR3 is CASSVKTSAAQETQYF. CDR3 nucleotide sequence: TGTGCCAGCAGTGTGAAGACTAGCGCTGCGCAAGAGACCCAGTACTTC.

The chain couples TRBV5-1 to TRBJ2-7, with 7 bases aligning to TRBD2. Trimming removed 0 bases from V and 3 bases from J; junction bases left unmatched: 18. The length of the CDR3 is 19 residues. Germline values: CDR1 SGHRS, CDR2 YFSETQ. CDR3 sequence: CASSLGPPGGSAPHYEQYF. The DNA for the CDR3 is TGCGCCAGCAGCTTGGGACCCCCCGGCGGGAGTGCCCCCCACTACGAGCAGTACTTC.

This clone showed up just once. This chain joins TRBV11-3 and TRBJ2-5; D perhaps matches TRBD1 (6 bases). The CDR3 has 16 residues. Trimming removed 5 bases from V and 1 base from J, with 17 bases in between. From germline, CDR1 is SGHNT and CDR2 YENEEA. The CDR3 spells CASSQYGTPAQETQYF. CDR3 nucleotide sequence: TGTGCCAGCAGCCAATATGGGACACCCGCCCAAGAGACCCAGTACTTC.